The text below deals with one T cell receptor (beta chain). Its antigen is currently unknown. PCR used 60 Vbeta primers and 13 Jbeta primers. Clones were sequenced by immunoSEQ multiplex PCR, and TCRdb holds only the in-frame ones, with some missing. The sample has 250,000 to 350,000 clones, 70% to 90% seen once; the top ten hold around 4.2%. This entry comes from a study of cytomegalovirus exposure and HLA in healthy donors. Overall study findings and caveats: Presence/absence comparisons presumed near-even sequencing depth among donors. Most CMV-associated TCR beta chains were later found to appear HLA-restricted. Researchers had no immune exposure information except CMV serostatus available. Associated with HLA alleles at 0.05 false discovery rate in a later analysis were over 15,000 TCR beta sequences.

The CDR3 extends over 16 amino acids. V gave up 5 bases and J gave up 7 bases, with 21 bases separating them. The germline V gene has CDR1 SEHNR and CDR2 FQNEAQ (reference sequence). Material for sequencing was PBMCs. This receptor was obtained from a man in his forties or fifties in good health and CMV-seropositive. The V call is TRBV7-9, the J call TRBJ2-1; TRBD1 is a possible D gene (7 bases). The CDR3 region has the DNA TGTGCCAGCAGCCCAGGGGGGACTGGGTATGAAAATGAGCAGTTCTTC. Translated, it gives CASSPGGTGYENEQFF.